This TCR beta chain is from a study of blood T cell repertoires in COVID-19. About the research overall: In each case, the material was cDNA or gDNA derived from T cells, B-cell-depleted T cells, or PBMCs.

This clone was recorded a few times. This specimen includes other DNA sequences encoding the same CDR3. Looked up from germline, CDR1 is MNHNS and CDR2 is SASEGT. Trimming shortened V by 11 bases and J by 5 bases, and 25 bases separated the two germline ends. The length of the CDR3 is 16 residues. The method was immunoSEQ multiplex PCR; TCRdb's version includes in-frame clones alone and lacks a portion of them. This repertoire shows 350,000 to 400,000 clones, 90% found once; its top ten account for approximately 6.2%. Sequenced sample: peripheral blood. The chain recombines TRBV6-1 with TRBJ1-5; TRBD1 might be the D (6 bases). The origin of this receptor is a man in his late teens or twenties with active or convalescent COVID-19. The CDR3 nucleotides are TGTGCCTGCTGTGATAGATGGGGGCTTGGGGATCAGCCCCAGCATTTT. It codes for CACCDRWGLGDQPQHF.